This entry lists 6 T cell receptor beta chains sequenced from one sample in a study of T cell repertoires in aging, cancer and after chemotherapy. Multiplex touch-down PCR with TRB-A/B primers amplified rearranged V-D-J TRB sequences. Using its own MiXCR run on the multiplex PCR reads, TCRdb lists one record per CDR3 protein. The sample lists around 7,700 distinct CDR3 sequences, about 53% occurring once. Amplification of TCR beta used genomic DNA extracted from peripheral blood. The specimen was blood. Source of these receptors: a human donor with a solid tumor.

The table lists this clonotype with a few counts. V gene TRBV6-5 combines with J gene TRBJ1-6; D is ambiguous. The V gene lost 5 bases and the J gene lost 6 bases, with 14 bases spanning the gap. The germline V gene encodes CDR1 MNHEY and CDR2 SVGAGI. CDR3 length: 15 amino acids. The CDR3 protein is CASSEGRSGNSPLHF. CDR3 sequence (DNA): TGTGCCAGCAGTGAAGGGAGGTCGGGTAATTCACCCCTCCACTTT.

This chain connects TRBV10-3 to TRBJ2-7, with D possibly matching TRBD2 (6 bases). CDR1 and CDR2 from the germline V gene are ENHRY and SYGVKD. Trimming stripped 10 bases from V and 5 bases from J, with 18 bases between. The CDR3 spans 13 residues. In DNA, the CDR3 is TGTGCCAGCTCGTCCGGGACTCGCGACGAGCAGTACTTC. This sequence encodes CASSSGTRDEQYF.

This clonotype appeared a few times. The V and J genes are TRBV18 and TRBJ2-2; 10 bases are a match to TRBD2. The CDR3 is 16 amino acids. Germline CDR1 KGHSH, CDR2 LQKENI. V shed 2 bases and J 1 base; nucleotides not matched to a gene: 1. The CDR3 DNA follows: TGTGCCAGCTCACCAGGACTAGCGGTGAACACCGGGGAGCTGTTTTTT. As protein: CASSPGLAVNTGELFF.

V is TRBV5-5 and J is TRBJ2-7; 9 bases fit TRBD1. After removal of 5 bases from V and 0 bases from J, the junction contained 9 bases not matched to a gene. Germline CDR1 is SGHKS and CDR2 is YYEKEE (reference sequence). The CDR3 runs 16 residues. This CDR3 is CASRRGTGSPSYEQYF. The CDR3 DNA follows: TGTGCCAGCAGGCGAGGGACAGGGAGCCCCTCCTACGAGCAGTACTTC.

The chain has TRBV5-1 and TRBJ1-1, with 11 bases aligning to TRBD1. Germline CDR1 SGHRS, CDR2 YFSETQ. CDR3 length: 15 residues. Germline trimming cut 4 bases from V and 3 bases from J; bases unmatched to any gene: 5. Written as DNA, the CDR3 is TGCGCCAGCAGCCCGGGACAGGGGGACGACACTGAAGCTTTCTTT. Its protein product is CASSPGQGDDTEAFF.

V gene TRBV7-2 combines with J gene TRBJ2-1, with D perhaps TRBD2 (6 bases). The CDR3 contains 15 residues. Trimming took off 2 bases at V and 0 bases at J, with 8 bases between the two ends. CDR1 and CDR2 (germline): SGHTA, FQGNSA. CDR3 amino acids: CASSLRGSSYNEQFF. The CDR3, as DNA: TGTGCCAGCAGCTTACGGGGGAGCTCCTACAATGAGCAGTTCTTC.